This TCR beta chain was recovered during a study of OX40 agonist ivuxolimab in advanced cancers. Study information: Dose-escalation cases comprised hepatocellular carcinoma, melanoma, renal cell or head and neck cancer.

For this clone: Its specificity is unknown.

V gave up 3 bases and J gave up 0 bases, with 16 bases separating them. The CDR3 consists of 17 residues. CDR1 is SGHNT, CDR2 YYREEE, per germline (reference sequence). Findings of the study overall: Both CD4+ and CD8+ T cell populations in blood had undergone clonal expansion by week 6 at 0.1 to 3.0 mg/kg. CD8+ T cells (on average) carried more expanded clones than CD4+ T cells.

Using immunoSEQ multiplex PCR, the repertoire was profiled, and TCRdb retains in-frame clones only, with some absent. The table lists over 65,000 clones, 82% of them singletons. Cycle 7 day 1, cycle 4 day 1, and baseline were the timepoints at which blood was sampled. V and J are TRBV5-4 and TRBJ1-3; D gene ambiguous. The sequence came from an adult with an advanced solid tumor such as melanoma, head and neck, liver or kidney cancer. The sequencing here drew on CD4+ or CD8+ T cells sorted from blood, taken in a trial of the OX40 agonist ivuxolimab. The CDR3 is CASSSPDSTRSGNTIYF. CDR3 nucleotide sequence: TGTGCCAGCAGCTCTCCGGATTCAACACGCTCTGGAAACACCATATATTTT.